This TCR beta chain was identified during a study of CD8 T cells in ankylosing spondylitis. From germline, CDR1 is DFQATT and CDR2 SNEGSKA (reference sequence). Between the trimmed V and J ends, which lost 4 bases and 6 bases, there was a span of 9 bases. CDR3 length: 12 amino acids. In TCRdb, the 5' RACE reads were re-called with MiXCR into one record per CDR3 protein. Of about 140,000 distinct CDR3 sequences listed, 25% to 35% are singletons. This clonotype was sampled from a male donor with ankylosing spondylitis. The chain has TRBV20-1 and TRBJ2-2, with D tentatively TRBD1 (5 bases). What was sequenced was synovial fluid, either unsorted or a sorted T cell fraction (not recorded which). The CDR3 coding sequence is TGCAGTGCTATGGCAGGGTCCGGGGAGCTGTTTTTT. It codes for CSAMAGSGELFF.